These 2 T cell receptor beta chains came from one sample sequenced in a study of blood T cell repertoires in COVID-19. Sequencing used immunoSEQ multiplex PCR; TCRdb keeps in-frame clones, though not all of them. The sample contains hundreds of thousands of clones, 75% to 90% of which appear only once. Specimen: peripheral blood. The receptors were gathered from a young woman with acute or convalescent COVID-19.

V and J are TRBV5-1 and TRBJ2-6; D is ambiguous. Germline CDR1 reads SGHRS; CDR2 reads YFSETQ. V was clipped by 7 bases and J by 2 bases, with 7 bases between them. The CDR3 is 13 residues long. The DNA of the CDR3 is TGCGCCAGCTCCCGGGCTGGGGCCAACGTCCTGACTTTC. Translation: CASSRAGANVLTF.

CDR3 DNA: TGCGCCAGCAGTGCCCCCGGGGGACAGGGGGTCGCAACTAATGAAAAACTGTTTTTT. Translating it yields CASSAPGGQGVATNEKLFF. V usage is TRBV23-1 and J usage is TRBJ1-4; 11 positions agree with TRBD1. TRBV23-1 is sorted into the ORF group, with uncertain function. The CDR3 is 19 residues long. V dropped 5 bases and J dropped 0; count of bases not matched to a gene: 11.